This T cell receptor beta chain was captured in a study of tissue T cells after allogeneic stem cell transplantation. Study-level information: Pathologist review favored tissue samples showing histologically apparent lymphocytes.

In its sample, this clone was seen once. Retrospectively chosen non-transplant comparators had other cancers and at least five gastrointestinal samples, without known gastrointestinal disease. Autopsy tissues included GI tract, liver, skin and lymphoid organs. Germline V gene data show CDR1 as SGHNT and CDR2 as YENEEA. Trimming cost V 5 bases and J 2 bases, with 9 bases left between them. The CDR3 extends over 13 amino acids. Using immunoSEQ multiplex PCR, the repertoire was profiled, and TCRdb retains in-frame clones only, with some absent. Of about 6,300 clones in the sample, roughly 69% were seen once.

The TCR was taken from a woman between 18 and 55 years old with breast cancer. The rearrangement uses TRBV11-3 and TRBJ2-5; D uncertain. The material sequenced was tissue from the stomach, taken at autopsy. The CDR3 region has the DNA TGTGCCAGCAGCGGGAACGGGCAAGAGACCCAGTACTTC. Translating gives CASSGNGQETQYF.